One sample yielded the 30 T cell receptor beta chains listed below, sequenced in a study of T cell responses to AZD1222 COVID-19 vaccine. The repertoire was sequenced with immunoSEQ multiplex PCR; TCRdb's copy has only in-frame clones and lacks some. This table has 100,000 to 150,000 clones, 85% to 90% appearing once. This material consisted of peripheral blood, taken on day 0 of AZD1222 vaccination. Receptors were obtained from an adult in good health.

The chain is built from TRBV19 and TRBJ1-3, with D unclear. The CDR3 has 14 amino acids. CDR1 is LNHDA, CDR2 SQIVND, per germline (reference sequence). V was pared by 3 bases and J by 4 bases, with 10 bases between. CDR3 in DNA: TGTGCCAGTAGTATCCGGGGAAGCGGAAACACCATATATTTT. The encoded protein is CASSIRGSGNTIYF.

The rearrangement joins TRBV3-1 (or the pseudogene TRBV3-2) to TRBJ2-7; 7 nucleotides agree with TRBD1. The V gene end was trimmed by 5 bases and the J gene end by 4 bases; junction bases not matched to a gene: 11. The V gene's germline CDR1 is LGHDT and CDR2 YNNKEL (reference sequence). The CDR3 is made up of 15 amino acids. CDR3 sequence: CASSSGQFERYEQYF. The CDR3, as DNA: TGTGCCAGCAGCTCGGGACAGTTTGAGCGTTACGAGCAGTACTTC.

The chain is built from TRBV28 and TRBJ1-2; TRBD1 is a possible D gene (5 bases). The length of the CDR3 is 12 residues. With 6 bases removed from V and 7 bases from J, the gap between germline ends came to 12 bases. Germline V CDR1 and CDR2: MDHEN, SYDVKM. The chain's CDR3 is CASRQTVGGYTF. The CDR3 nucleotides read TGTGCCAGCAGGCAGACAGTGGGTGGCTACACCTTC.

The rearrangement uses TRBV9 and TRBJ1-1; 10 positions match TRBD1. The V gene end was trimmed by 3 bases and the J gene end by 5 bases; junction bases not matched to a gene: 4. Germline CDR1 reads SGDLS; CDR2 reads YYNGEE. The CDR3 consists of 14 residues. The CDR3 sequence is CASSATGGWTEAFF. CDR3 bases: TGTGCCAGCAGCGCGACAGGGGGCTGGACTGAAGCTTTCTTT.

The chain has TRBV11-2 and TRBJ2-1; D remains unclear. Germline assignment: CDR1 SGHAT and CDR2 FQNNGV. The V gene lost 6 bases and the J gene lost 0 bases, with 15 bases spanning the gap. This CDR3 is built from 16 residues. CDR3 DNA: TGTGCCAGCAGTCTTACCGTGCCCAGCTCCTACAATGAGCAGTTCTTC. This codes for CASSLTVPSSYNEQFF.

The chain recombines TRBV2 with TRBJ1-4; 7 bases are shared with TRBD1. CDR1 is SNHLY and CDR2 is FYNNEI in the germline V gene. The length of the CDR3 is 13 residues. V lost 7 bases and J lost 10; bases outside the gene matches: 9. The CDR3 DNA follows: TGTGCCAGCAAGGTGGAGGGGGCGGGAAAACTGTTTTTT. This translates into CASKVEGAGKLFF.

This chain joins TRBV6-1 and TRBJ1-1, with TRBD1 matching 7 bases. Germline assignment: CDR1 MNHNS and CDR2 SASEGT. The CDR3 is made up of 15 amino acids. The V segment lost 1 base and the J segment 3 bases; nucleotides outside the gene matches: 5. The DNA of the CDR3 is TGTGCCAGCAGTGAAGTAGGGGGCGGCCACACTGAAGCTTTCTTT. It codes for CASSEVGGGHTEAFF.

The chain links TRBV18 to TRBJ1-3; 7 bases agree with TRBD1. The V and J ends lost 4 bases and 0 bases, in that order; junction bases with no gene match: 6. The germline V gene encodes CDR1 KGHSH and CDR2 LQKENI. The CDR3 runs 16 residues. The CDR3 region is CASSQGQSSSGNTIYF. The CDR3 DNA reads as TGTGCCAGCTCACAGGGACAGTCCAGCTCTGGAAACACCATATATTTT.

The chain couples TRBV5-4 to TRBJ2-6; D might be TRBD2 (6 bases). This CDR3 contains 16 residues. Germline CDR1 SGHNT, CDR2 YYREEE (reference sequence). V lost 9 bases and J lost 1, with 17 bases in between. Here the CDR3 DNA reads TGTGCCACCTCGGCAGGAGGGGCATCTGGGGCCAACGTCCTGACTTTC. Amino acid sequence: CATSAGGASGANVLTF.

The sample holds one count of this clone. This chain connects TRBV4-1 to TRBJ2-1; D ambiguous. Trimming took 0 bases from V and 3 from J, leaving 9 bases between them. The germline V gene has CDR1 MGHRA and CDR2 YSYEKL. The CDR3 loop spans 15 amino acids. DNA of the CDR3: TGCGCCAGCAGCCAAGATCACGGCAGCTACAATGAGCAGTTCTTC. This gives the protein CASSQDHGSYNEQFF.

The chain carries TRBV6-5 and TRBJ2-7, with a possible D match to TRBD1 (6 bases). Germline-derived CDR1 and CDR2 are MNHEY and SVGAGI. CDR3 length equals 13 residues. Deletions cut 5 bases from V and 3 bases from J, with 11 bases between. The CDR3 loop is CASSRTGNYEQYF. As DNA, the CDR3 is TGTGCCAGCAGTCGCACAGGGAACTACGAGCAGTACTTC.

The chain carries TRBV11-2 and TRBJ1-3; no firm D call. Germline CDR1 is SGHAT and CDR2 is FQNNGV. V lost 5 bases and J lost 1, with 12 bases in between. There are 15 residues in the CDR3. CDR3 nucleotides: TGTGCCAGCAGCCCCAGCCTATCTTCTGGAAACACCATATATTTT. Amino acid sequence: CASSPSLSSGNTIYF.

J is TRBJ2-7 and V is TRBV5-1; no firm D call. Germline V gene sequence: CDR1 SGHRS, CDR2 YFSETQ. This CDR3 comprises 17 residues. V gave up 0 bases and J gave up 3 bases, with 19 bases separating them. CDR3 sequence reads: CASSLAPRPTIDYEQYF. The CDR3 coding sequence is TGCGCCAGCAGCTTGGCACCGAGGCCTACCATCGACTACGAGCAGTACTTC.

The chain employs TRBV7-9 and TRBJ1-5, with D unresolved. Germline V gene data show CDR1 as SEHNR and CDR2 as FQNEAQ (reference sequence). Trimming removed 0 bases at V and 7 bases at J, with 10 bases between. The CDR3 runs 14 residues. In DNA form, the CDR3 reads TGTGCCAGCAGCTTAGCGCGTGGGGAACAGCCCCAGCATTTT. Translated, it gives CASSLARGEQPQHF.

The chain recombines TRBV9 with TRBJ1-2, with D uncertain. The V gene lost 3 bases and the J gene lost 5 bases, with 8 bases spanning the gap. Germline CDR1 is SGDLS and CDR2 is YYNGEE. The CDR3 is made up of 12 amino acids. The CDR3 protein is CASSAVLYGYTF. The CDR3 DNA reads as TGTGCCAGCAGCGCAGTGCTATATGGCTACACCTTC.

The chain uses TRBV4-1 and TRBJ2-3; D is possibly TRBD1 (6 bases). The V and J ends lost 4 bases and 0 bases respectively, with 8 bases between them. The CDR3 spans 14 residues. CDR1 is MGHRA, CDR2 YSYEKL, per germline. The chain's CDR3 is CASSLGQSTDTQYF. The CDR3 DNA reads TGCGCCAGCAGCCTCGGACAGAGCACAGATACGCAGTATTTT.

This chain connects TRBV7-2 to TRBJ1-6, with D possibly being TRBD1 (6 bases). Trimming took 4 bases from V and 9 from J, leaving 19 bases between them. The CDR3 has 16 residues. Germline V gene lookup returns CDR1 SGHTA and CDR2 FQGNSA. CDR3 amino acids: CASSSSAGVGSSPLHF. The CDR3 DNA reads TGTGCCAGCAGCTCCAGTGCAGGGGTCGGGAGTTCACCCCTCCACTTT.

This sequence joins TRBV11-3 and TRBJ1-1, with a weak D call TRBD1 (5 bases). Germline assignment: CDR1 SGHNT and CDR2 YENEEA. CDR3 size: 13 residues. The germline V and J ends were trimmed by 2 bases and 6 bases, with 10 bases remaining between them. The CDR3 region is CASSLRGEAEAFF. The CDR3 bases are TGTGCCAGCAGCTTAAGGGGTGAGGCTGAAGCTTTCTTT.

The rearrangement joins TRBV3-1 (or the pseudogene TRBV3-2) to TRBJ2-7; 7 bases fit TRBD2. Germline trimming cut 1 base from V and 3 bases from J; bases unmatched to any gene: 3. This CDR3 contains 14 residues. Looked up from germline, CDR1 is LGHDT and CDR2 is YNNKEL (reference sequence). Here the CDR3 reads CASSQAAGVYEQYF. The CDR3 DNA reads as TGTGCCAGCAGCCAAGCTGCGGGGGTCTACGAGCAGTACTTC.

This rearrangement joins TRBV7-2 to TRBJ1-2, with D unclear. CDR1 is SGHTA, CDR2 FQGNSA, per germline. V shed 5 bases and J shed 4 bases, with 17 bases lying between them. The CDR3 contains 15 residues. The chain's CDR3 is CASSPRPSSGYGYTF. CDR3 in DNA: TGTGCCAGCAGCCCCAGGCCGAGTTCGGGCTATGGCTACACCTTC. Full variable domain (remainder filled in from reference TRBV7-2 and TRBJ1-2): GAGVSQSPSNKVTEKGKDVELRCDPISGHTALYWYRQSLGQGLEFLIYFQGNSAPDKSGLPSDRFSAERTGGSVSTLTIQRTQQEDSAVYLCASSPRPSSGYGYTFGSGTRLTVV.

The chain links TRBV19 to TRBJ1-5, with 9 positions matching TRBD1. This CDR3 has 17 residues. CDR1 is LNHDA, CDR2 SQIVND, per germline (reference sequence). V gave up 5 bases and J gave up 1 base; unmatched junction bases: 9. The CDR3 DNA reads TGTGCCAGTAGTCCCCGGGGACAGGGTGGGAGCAATCAGCCCCAGCATTTT. This gives the protein CASSPRGQGGSNQPQHF.

The rearrangement uses TRBV21-1 and TRBJ1-2; TRBD1 was called by the table and not checked on the DNA. TRBV21-1 is recorded as a pseudogene. The CDR3 consists of 18 residues. In nucleotides, the CDR3 is TGTGCCAGCAGCAAGGAGACAGCAATCATTTTTACTAACTATGGCTACACCTTC. Residues: CASSKETAIIFTNYGYTF.

The chain couples TRBV28 to TRBJ1-5; D not resolved. The germline V gene encodes CDR1 MDHEN and CDR2 SYDVKM. Trimming took off 1 base at V and 2 bases at J, with 6 bases between the two ends. This CDR3 comprises 14 residues. As DNA, the CDR3 is TGTGCCAGCAGTTTATCGATGGGCAATCAGCCCCAGCATTTT. Protein: CASSLSMGNQPQHF.

The chain links TRBV3-1 (or the pseudogene TRBV3-2) to TRBJ1-1; TRBD1 agrees at 8 bases. CDR3 length: 14 residues. The V gene end was trimmed by 2 bases and the J gene end by 6 bases; junction bases not matched to a gene: 5. From germline, CDR1 is LGHDT and CDR2 YNNKEL (reference sequence). This CDR3 reads CASSQTGGRAEAFF. As DNA, the CDR3 is TGTGCCAGCAGCCAAACAGGGGGGAGGGCTGAAGCTTTCTTT.

V and J are TRBV4-3 and TRBJ1-6, with unresolved D. This CDR3 is 15 amino acids long. V was shortened by 0 bases and J by 6 bases, with 9 bases between the two germline ends. Germline CDR1 LGHNA, CDR2 YSLEER. CDR3 sequence: CASSQERDPNSPLHF. CDR3 DNA sequence: TGCGCCAGCAGCCAAGAGCGGGATCCTAATTCACCCCTCCACTTT.

This clone was counted a single time. The chain uses TRBV28 and TRBJ1-5, with TRBD1 identical over 7 bases. CDR1 is MDHEN and CDR2 is SYDVKM in the germline V gene. The junction had 6 bases not matched to a gene; V was cut back by 10 bases and J by 3 bases. This CDR3 comprises 13 residues. This CDR3 reads CATRQGTNQPQHF. In nucleotides, the CDR3 is TGTGCCACCAGACAGGGAACCAATCAGCCCCAGCATTTT.

About this clone: Other nucleotide sequences from this sample produce the same CDR3. V is TRBV7-3 and J is TRBJ1-1, with TRBD1 identical over 7 bases. The germline gives CDR1 SGHTA, CDR2 FQGTGA. V lost 5 bases, J lost 1 base, and 1 base stayed unmatched. The CDR3 is made up of 13 amino acids. The DNA of the CDR3 is TGTGCCAGCAGCCGGACAGGGAACACTGAAGCTTTCTTT. Translated: CASSRTGNTEAFF.

The chain's CDR3 is CASSIDNSYTGELFF. In DNA, the CDR3 is TGTGCCAGTAGTATAGATAACTCTTACACCGGGGAGCTGTTTTTT. The chain joins TRBV19 to TRBJ2-2; D unresolved. CDR3 length: 15 amino acids. The V end lost 0 bases, the J end lost 3 bases, and 8 bases lay between the germline ends. CDR1 and CDR2 from the germline V gene are LNHDA and SQIVND (reference sequence).

The rearrangement joins TRBV21-1 to TRBJ2-2; the D segment call TRBD1 is taken from the table without a DNA check. TRBV21-1 represents a pseudogene. This CDR3 region has 17 residues. The CDR3 coding sequence is TGTGCCAGCAGCAAACGCGCGGGACAGGGAAGCACCGGGGAGCTGTTTTTT. Amino acids: CASSKRAGQGSTGELFF.

The chain carries TRBV13 and TRBJ1-1, with no clear D. The CDR3 runs 14 residues. Trimming pared 6 bases from V and 5 bases from J, leaving 16 bases between. Germline-derived CDR1 and CDR2 are PRHDT and FYEKMQ (reference sequence). CDR3 sequence reads: CASRYPETGTEAFF. The CDR3 DNA reads as TGTGCCAGCAGATATCCTGAAACGGGGACTGAAGCTTTCTTT.